The 7 T cell receptor beta chains below come from one sample, sequenced in a study of early T cells in non-severe SARS-CoV-2 infection. One entry per CDR3 protein results from TCRdb running MiXCR on the 5' RACE reads. This table holds roughly 61,000 distinct CDR3 sequences, over 7.5% found once. The sample taken for sequencing was whole blood. The receptors were gathered from an adult who was a healthcare worker with PCR-confirmed SARS-CoV-2 infection or an uninfected control (not recorded which).

This clonotype was detected only a few times. This chain uses TRBV19 with TRBJ1-5; 7 positions match TRBD1. The junction had 2 bases not matched to a gene; V was cut back by 8 bases and J by 1 base. The germline V gene has CDR1 LNHDA and CDR2 SQIVND (reference sequence). CDR3 length: 13 residues. The CDR3 nucleotides are TGTGCCAGTCAGACAGGGAGCAATCAGCCCCAGCATTTT. Translating it yields CASQTGSNQPQHF.

The V gene is TRBV7-9, the J gene TRBJ2-3, with 9 nucleotides matching TRBD2. With 3 bases clipped from V and 4 bases from J, the junction kept 2 bases outside the gene matches. The CDR3 runs to 14 residues. Germline V gene lookup returns CDR1 SEHNR and CDR2 FQNEAQ (reference sequence). The CDR3 DNA is TGTGCCAGCAGCTTTAGCGGGAGTGCAGATACGCAGTATTTT. This gives the protein CASSFSGSADTQYF.

This clonotype was recorded many times. The gene calls are TRBV27 and TRBJ1-1; D might be TRBD1 (6 bases). Germline CDR1 is MNHEY and CDR2 is SMNVEV (reference sequence). This CDR3 comprises 14 residues. V was shortened by 5 bases and J by 6 bases, with 16 bases between the two germline ends. CDR3 DNA sequence: TGTGCCAGCAGTCAAACAGGGAGTTGGGCTGAAGCTTTCTTT. Protein sequence: CASSQTGSWAEAFF.

Ten or more counts support this clonotype. CDR3 residues: CSVERTGGTGELFF. The CDR3 DNA reads TGCAGCGTTGAGAGGACAGGGGGCACCGGGGAGCTGTTTTTT. The chain combines TRBV29-1 with TRBJ2-2; 10 nucleotides line up with TRBD1. The junction had 2 bases not matched to a gene; V was cut back by 3 bases and J by 4 bases. The CDR3 sequence is 14 residues long. CDR1 SQVTM and CDR2 ANQGSEA come from the germline V gene.

This clonotype has more than one count but fewer than ten. The V call is TRBV7-3, the J call TRBJ2-1; D is unresolved. Trimming left V 4 bases short and J 2 bases short, with 6 bases between. The CDR3 runs 13 residues. Germline CDR1 reads SGHTA; CDR2 reads FQGTGA. DNA for the CDR3: TGTGCCAGCAGCTGGAATACCTACAATGAGCAGTTCTTC. This gives the protein CASSWNTYNEQFF.

The V and J genes are TRBV4-1 and TRBJ2-7, with D tentatively TRBD2 (5 bases). Germline lookup yields CDR1 MGHRA and CDR2 YSYEKL. CDR3 size: 15 residues. Trimming took off 0 bases at V and 1 base at J, with 10 bases between the two ends. The chain's CDR3 is CASSQDFTRSYEQYF. CDR3 sequence (DNA): TGCGCCAGCAGCCAAGATTTTACTAGATCCTACGAGCAGTACTTC.

In its sample, this clonotype was seen many times. The rearrangement uses TRBV11-2 and TRBJ2-1; 8 nucleotides line up with TRBD1. The V segment lost 4 bases and the J segment 7 bases; nucleotides outside the gene matches: 6. The length of the CDR3 is 14 residues. The germline V gene encodes CDR1 SGHAT and CDR2 FQNNGV. As DNA, the CDR3 is TGTGCCAGCAGCTACGGACAGGGCTGGAATGAGCAGTTCTTC. Translated, it gives CASSYGQGWNEQFF.